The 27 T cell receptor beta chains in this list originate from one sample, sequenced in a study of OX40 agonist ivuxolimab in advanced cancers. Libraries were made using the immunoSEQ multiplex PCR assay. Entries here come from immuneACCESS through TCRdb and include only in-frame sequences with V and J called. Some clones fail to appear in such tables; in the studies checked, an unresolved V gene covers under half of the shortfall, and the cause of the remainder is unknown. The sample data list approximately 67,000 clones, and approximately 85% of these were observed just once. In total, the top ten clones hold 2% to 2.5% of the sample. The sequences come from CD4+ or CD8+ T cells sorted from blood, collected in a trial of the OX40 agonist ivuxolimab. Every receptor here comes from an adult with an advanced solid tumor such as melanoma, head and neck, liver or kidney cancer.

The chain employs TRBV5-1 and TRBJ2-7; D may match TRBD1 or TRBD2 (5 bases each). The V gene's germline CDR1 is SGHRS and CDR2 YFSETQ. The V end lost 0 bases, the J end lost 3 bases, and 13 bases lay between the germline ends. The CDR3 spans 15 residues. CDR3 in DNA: TGCGCCAGCAGCTTGGGGGGGATAACAAACTACGAGCAGTACTTC. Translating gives CASSLGGITNYEQYF.

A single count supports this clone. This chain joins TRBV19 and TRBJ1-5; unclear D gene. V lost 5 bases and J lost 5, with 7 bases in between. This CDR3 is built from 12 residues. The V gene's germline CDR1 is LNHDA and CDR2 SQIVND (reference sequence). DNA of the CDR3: TGTGCCAGTAGTGGAAGGGATCAGCCCCAGCATTTT. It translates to CASSGRDQPQHF.

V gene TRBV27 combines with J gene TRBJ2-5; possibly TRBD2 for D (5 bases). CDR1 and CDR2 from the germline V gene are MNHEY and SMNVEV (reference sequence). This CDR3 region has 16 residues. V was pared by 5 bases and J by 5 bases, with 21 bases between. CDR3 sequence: CASSLRTSGGWETQYF. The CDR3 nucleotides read TGTGCCAGCAGTCTAAGGACCTCTGGAGGTTGGGAGACCCAGTACTTC.

CDR3: CASSSQEGQPQHF. The CDR3 region has the DNA TGTGCCAGCAGTTCCCAGGAGGGGCAGCCCCAGCATTTT. The V call is TRBV6-5, the J call TRBJ1-5; a weak D match, TRBD1 (5 bases). The CDR3 covers 13 residues. The germline CDR1 and CDR2 sequences are MNHEY and SVGAGI. Trimming shortened V by 4 bases and J by 7 bases, and 11 bases separated the two germline ends.

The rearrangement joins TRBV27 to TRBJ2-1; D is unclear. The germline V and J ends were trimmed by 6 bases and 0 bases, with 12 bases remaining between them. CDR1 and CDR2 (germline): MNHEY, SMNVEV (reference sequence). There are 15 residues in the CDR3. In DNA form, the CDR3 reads TGTGCCAGCAGGCCCGACTGGGGCTCCTACAATGAGCAGTTCTTC. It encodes CASRPDWGSYNEQFF.

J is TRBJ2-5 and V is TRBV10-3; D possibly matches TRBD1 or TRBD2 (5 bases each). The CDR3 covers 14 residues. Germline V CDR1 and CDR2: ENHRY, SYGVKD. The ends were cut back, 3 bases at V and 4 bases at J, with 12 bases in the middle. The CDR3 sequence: CAISDPGQGETQYF. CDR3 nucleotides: TGTGCCATCAGTGACCCGGGGCAGGGAGAGACCCAGTACTTC.

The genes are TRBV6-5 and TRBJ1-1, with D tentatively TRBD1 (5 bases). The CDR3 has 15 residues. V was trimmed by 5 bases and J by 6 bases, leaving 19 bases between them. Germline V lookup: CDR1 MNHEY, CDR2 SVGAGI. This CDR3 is CASSGRGSGLAEAFF. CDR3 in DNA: TGTGCCAGCAGTGGACGGGGGTCGGGGTTGGCTGAAGCTTTCTTT.

CDR3: CASSNQQVPGELFF. Written as DNA, the CDR3 is TGTGCCAGCAGTAATCAACAGGTCCCCGGGGAGCTGTTTTTT. The gene calls are TRBV6-6 and TRBJ2-2; TRBD1 is a possible D gene (5 bases). CDR1 and CDR2 (germline): MNHNY, SVGAGI (reference sequence). V lost 5 bases and J 6 bases, leaving 13 bases between the germline ends. This CDR3 spans 14 amino acids.

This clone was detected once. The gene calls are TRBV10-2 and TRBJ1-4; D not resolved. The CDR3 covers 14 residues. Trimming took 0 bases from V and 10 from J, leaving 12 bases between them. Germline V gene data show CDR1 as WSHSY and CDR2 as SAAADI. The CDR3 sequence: CASSESGQPGKLFF. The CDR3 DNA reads TGCGCCAGCAGTGAGTCGGGCCAACCGGGAAAACTGTTTTTT.

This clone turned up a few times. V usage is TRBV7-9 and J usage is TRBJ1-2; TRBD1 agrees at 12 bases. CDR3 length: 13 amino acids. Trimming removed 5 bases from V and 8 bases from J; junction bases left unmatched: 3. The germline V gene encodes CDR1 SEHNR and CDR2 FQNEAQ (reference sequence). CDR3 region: CASSGTGGVGYTF. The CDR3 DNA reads TGTGCCAGCAGCGGGACAGGGGGCGTCGGCTACACCTTC.

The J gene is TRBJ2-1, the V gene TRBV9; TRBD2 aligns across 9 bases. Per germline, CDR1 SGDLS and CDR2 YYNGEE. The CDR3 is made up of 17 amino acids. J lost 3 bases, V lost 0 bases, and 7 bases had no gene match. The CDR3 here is CASSVGSGSSDYNEQFF. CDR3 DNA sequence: TGTGCCAGCAGCGTAGGTAGCGGGAGTTCGGACTACAATGAGCAGTTCTTC. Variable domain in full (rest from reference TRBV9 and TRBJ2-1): DSGVTQTPKHLITATGQRVTLRCSPRSGDLSVYWYQQSLDQGLQFLIQYYNGEERAKGNILERFSAQQFPDLHSELNLSSLELGDSALYFCASSVGSGSSDYNEQFFGPGTRLTVL.

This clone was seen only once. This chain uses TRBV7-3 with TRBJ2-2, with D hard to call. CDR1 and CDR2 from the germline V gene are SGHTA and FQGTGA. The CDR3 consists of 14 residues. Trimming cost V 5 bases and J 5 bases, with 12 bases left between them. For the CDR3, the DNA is TGTGCCAGCAGCCCCTTAGCTTCGACCGGGGAGCTGTTTTTT. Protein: CASSPLASTGELFF.

CDR3 in amino acids: CSVERENYNEKLFF. CDR3 nucleotides: TGCAGCGTTGAAAGGGAGAATTATAATGAAAAACTGTTTTTT. J is TRBJ1-4 and V is TRBV29-1; D is undetermined. The V end lost 2 bases, the J end lost 4 bases, and 11 bases lay between the germline ends. Germline values: CDR1 SQVTM, CDR2 ANQGSEA. The CDR3 has 14 residues.

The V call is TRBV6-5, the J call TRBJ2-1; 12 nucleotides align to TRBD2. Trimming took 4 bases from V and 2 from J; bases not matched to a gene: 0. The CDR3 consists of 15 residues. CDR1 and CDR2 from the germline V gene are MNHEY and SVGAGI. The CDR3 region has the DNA TGTGCCAGCAGTTCTAGCGGGAGGGCCTACAATGAGCAGTTCTTC. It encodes CASSSSGRAYNEQFF.

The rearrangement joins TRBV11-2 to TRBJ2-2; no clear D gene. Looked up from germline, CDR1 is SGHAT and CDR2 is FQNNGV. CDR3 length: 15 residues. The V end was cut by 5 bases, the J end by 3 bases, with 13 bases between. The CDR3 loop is CASSPTRSDTGELFF. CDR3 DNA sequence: TGTGCCAGCAGCCCCACCCGTAGTGACACCGGGGAGCTGTTTTTT.

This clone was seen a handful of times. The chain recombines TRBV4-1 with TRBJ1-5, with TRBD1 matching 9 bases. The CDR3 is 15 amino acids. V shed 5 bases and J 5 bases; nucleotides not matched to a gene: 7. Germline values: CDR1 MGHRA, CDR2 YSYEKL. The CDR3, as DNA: TGCGCCAGCAGCTCTGGACAGGGGTCAGATCAGCCCCAGCATTTT. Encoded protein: CASSSGQGSDQPQHF.

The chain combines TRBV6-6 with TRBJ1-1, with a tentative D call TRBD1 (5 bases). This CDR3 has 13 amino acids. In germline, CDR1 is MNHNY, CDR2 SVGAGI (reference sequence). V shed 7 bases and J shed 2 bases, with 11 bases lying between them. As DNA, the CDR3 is TGTGCCAGCATGGACAAATTAAACACTGAAGCTTTCTTT. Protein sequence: CASMDKLNTEAFF.

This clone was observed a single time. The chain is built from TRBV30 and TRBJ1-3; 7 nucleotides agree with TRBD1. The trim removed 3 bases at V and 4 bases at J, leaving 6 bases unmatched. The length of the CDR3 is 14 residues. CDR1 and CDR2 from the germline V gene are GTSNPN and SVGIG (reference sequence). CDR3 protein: CAWRTGFLGNTIYF. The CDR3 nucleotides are TGTGCCTGGAGGACAGGGTTTTTAGGAAACACCATATATTTT. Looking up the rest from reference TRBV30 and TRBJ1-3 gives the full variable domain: SQTIHQWPATLVQPVGSPLSLECTVEGTSNPNLYWYRQAAGRGLQLLFYSVGIGQISSEVPQNLSASRPQDRQFILSSKKLLLSDSGFYLCAWRTGFLGNTIYFGEGSWLTVV.

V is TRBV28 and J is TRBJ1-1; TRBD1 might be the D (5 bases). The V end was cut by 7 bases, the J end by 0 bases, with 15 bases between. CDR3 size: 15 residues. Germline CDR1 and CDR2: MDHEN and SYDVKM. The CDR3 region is CASTHSGGVNTEAFF. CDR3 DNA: TGTGCCAGCACCCACTCCGGGGGGGTGAACACTGAAGCTTTCTTT.

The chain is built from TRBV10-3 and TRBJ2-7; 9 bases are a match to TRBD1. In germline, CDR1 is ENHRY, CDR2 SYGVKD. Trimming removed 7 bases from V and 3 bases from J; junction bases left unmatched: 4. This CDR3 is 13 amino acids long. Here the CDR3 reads CAITEDRGYEQYF. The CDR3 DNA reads TGTGCCATCACCGAGGACAGGGGCTACGAGCAGTACTTC.

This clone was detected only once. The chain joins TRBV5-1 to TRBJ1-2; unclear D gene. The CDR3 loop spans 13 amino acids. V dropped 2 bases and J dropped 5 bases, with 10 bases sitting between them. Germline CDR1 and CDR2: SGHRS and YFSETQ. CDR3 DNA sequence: TGCGCCAGCAGCTTCAACAGATTATATGGCTACACCTTC. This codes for CASSFNRLYGYTF.

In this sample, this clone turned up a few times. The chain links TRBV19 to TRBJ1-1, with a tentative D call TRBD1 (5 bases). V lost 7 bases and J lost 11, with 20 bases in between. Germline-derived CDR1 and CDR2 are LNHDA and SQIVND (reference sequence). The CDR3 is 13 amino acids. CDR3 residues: CASTPNGGDRAFF. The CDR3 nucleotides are TGTGCCAGTACCCCAAACGGAGGGGATCGGGCTTTCTTT.

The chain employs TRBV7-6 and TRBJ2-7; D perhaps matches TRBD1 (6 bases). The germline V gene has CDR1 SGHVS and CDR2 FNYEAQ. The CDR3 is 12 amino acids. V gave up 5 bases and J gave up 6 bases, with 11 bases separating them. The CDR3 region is CASSPQGSEQYF. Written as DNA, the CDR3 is TGTGCCAGCAGCCCCCAGGGGAGCGAGCAGTACTTC.

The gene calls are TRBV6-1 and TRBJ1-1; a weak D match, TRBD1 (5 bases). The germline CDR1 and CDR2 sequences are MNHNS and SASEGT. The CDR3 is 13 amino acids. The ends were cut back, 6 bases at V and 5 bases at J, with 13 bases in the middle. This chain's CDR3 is CASSQGGETEAFF. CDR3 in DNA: TGTGCCAGCAGCCAGGGCGGGGAAACTGAAGCTTTCTTT.

CDR3 nucleotides: TGTGCCAGCAGCGAAAAGGGGACAGGGCGCCAGGATGGCTACACCTTC. It codes for CASSEKGTGRQDGYTF. This rearrangement joins TRBV2 to TRBJ1-2; TRBD1 aligns across 9 bases. J gave up 6 bases and V 6 bases, and 14 bases lay outside the gene matches. This CDR3 has 16 residues. Per germline, CDR1 SNHLY and CDR2 FYNNEI.

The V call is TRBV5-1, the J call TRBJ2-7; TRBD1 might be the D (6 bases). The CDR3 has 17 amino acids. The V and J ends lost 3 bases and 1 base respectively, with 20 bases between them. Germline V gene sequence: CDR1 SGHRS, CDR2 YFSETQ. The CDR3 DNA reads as TGCGCCAGCAGCTCGCGAAGTCCAGGACAGCCGTCCTACGAGCAGTACTTC. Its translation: CASSSRSPGQPSYEQYF.

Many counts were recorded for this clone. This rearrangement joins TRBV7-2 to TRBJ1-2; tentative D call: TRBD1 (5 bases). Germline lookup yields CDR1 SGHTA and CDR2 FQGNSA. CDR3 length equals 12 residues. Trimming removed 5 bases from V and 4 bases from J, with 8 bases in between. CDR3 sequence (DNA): TGTGCCAGCAGCCCGGGACGCTATGGCTACACCTTC. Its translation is CASSPGRYGYTF.